This T cell receptor (beta chain) is drawn from a study of T cell responses to AZD1222 COVID-19 vaccine. Study in general: Recipients boosted at about 4 weeks or about 12 weeks are pooled. Findings and caveats of the study: Following two doses of AZD1222, Spike-specific TCR breadth and depth rose. Possibly, clonal diversity was underestimated; donors were largely white British and included more females. The CD4 TCRs associated with vaccination extended across spike and predominated at 160-218 and 743-854.

The CDR3 runs to 12 residues. The germline gives CDR1 SGHAT, CDR2 FQNNGV. V dropped 0 bases and J dropped 5 bases, with 4 bases sitting between them. This clone was detected only once. The antigen remains undetermined. TCRdb's copy holds only in-frame clones and misses some; the assay was immunoSEQ multiplex PCR. The sample holds approximately 120,000 clones, about 85% seen once. The receptor was isolated from an adult in good health. The sequenced sample was peripheral blood, obtained on day 0 of AZD1222 vaccination. This chain joins TRBV11-2 and TRBJ2-5; D remains ambiguous. The CDR3 region has the DNA TGTGCCAGCAGCTTAGAGCGGGAGACCCAGTACTTC. It yields the protein CASSLERETQYF.